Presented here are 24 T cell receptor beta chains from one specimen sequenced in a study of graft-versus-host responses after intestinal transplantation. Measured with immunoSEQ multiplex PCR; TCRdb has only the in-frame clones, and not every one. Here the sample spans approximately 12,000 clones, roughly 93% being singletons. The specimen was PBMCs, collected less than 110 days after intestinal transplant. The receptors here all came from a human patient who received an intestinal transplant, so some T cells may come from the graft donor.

The CDR3 protein is CASSYSGSWYNEQFF. CDR3 nucleotides: TGTGCCAGCAGCTATAGCGGGAGTTGGTACAATGAGCAGTTCTTC. The V gene is TRBV27, the J gene TRBJ2-1; 9 bases map to TRBD2. The CDR3 covers 15 residues. Germline CDR1 reads MNHEY; CDR2 reads SMNVEV (reference sequence). The J segment lost 4 bases and the V segment lost 6 bases, leaving 7 bases of the junction unmatched.

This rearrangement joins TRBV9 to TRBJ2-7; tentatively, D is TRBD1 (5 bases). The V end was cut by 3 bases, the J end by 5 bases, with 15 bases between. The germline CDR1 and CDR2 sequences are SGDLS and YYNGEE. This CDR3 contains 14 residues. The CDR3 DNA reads TGTGCCAGCAGCGCCAGAGCCACCAGGGACGAGCAGTACTTC. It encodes CASSARATRDEQYF.

The CDR3 protein is CASSLGTPGLAGLYEQYF. As DNA, the CDR3 is TGTGCCAGCAGTTTAGGGACACCAGGACTAGCGGGACTCTACGAGCAGTACTTC. V and J are TRBV27 and TRBJ2-7; 12 bases are shared with TRBD2. CDR1 MNHEY and CDR2 SMNVEV come from the germline V gene (reference sequence). Losses at the gene ends were 2 bases for V and 3 bases for J; bases not matched to a gene: 11. This CDR3 is 18 amino acids long.

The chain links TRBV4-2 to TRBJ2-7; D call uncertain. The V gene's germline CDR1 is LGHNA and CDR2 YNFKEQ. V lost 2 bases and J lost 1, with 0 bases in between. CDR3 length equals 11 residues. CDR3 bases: TGTGCCAGCAGCCAATCCTACGAGCAGTACTTC. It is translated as CASSQSYEQYF.

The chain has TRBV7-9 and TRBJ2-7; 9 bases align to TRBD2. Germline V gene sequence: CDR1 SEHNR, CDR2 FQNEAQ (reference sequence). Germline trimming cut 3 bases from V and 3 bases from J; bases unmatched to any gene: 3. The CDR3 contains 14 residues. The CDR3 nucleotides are TGTGCCAGCAGCTTGACTAGCGGAAACTACGAGCAGTACTTC. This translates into CASSLTSGNYEQYF.

The CDR3 nucleotides read TGTGCCAGCAGTTTCGTAAAGGGACCTGAAGCTTTCTTT. Protein product: CASSFVKGPEAFF. The J gene is TRBJ1-1, the V gene TRBV6-6, with D tentatively TRBD1 (5 bases). V was shortened by 4 bases and J by 6 bases, with 12 bases between the two germline ends. Germline lookup yields CDR1 MNHNY and CDR2 SVGAGI (reference sequence). This CDR3 has 13 amino acids.

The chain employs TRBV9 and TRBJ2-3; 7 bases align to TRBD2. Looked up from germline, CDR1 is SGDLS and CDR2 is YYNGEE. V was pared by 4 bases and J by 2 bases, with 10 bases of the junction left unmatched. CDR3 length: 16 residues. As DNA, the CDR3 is TGTGCCAGCAGCCTTAGGGGAGGGTCTAACACAGATACGCAGTATTTT. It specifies CASSLRGGSNTDTQYF.

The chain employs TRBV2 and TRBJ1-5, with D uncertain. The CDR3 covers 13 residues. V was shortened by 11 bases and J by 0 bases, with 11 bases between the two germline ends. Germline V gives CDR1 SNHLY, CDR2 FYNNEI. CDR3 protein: CAVRRDSNQPQHF. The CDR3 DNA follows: TGTGCCGTCCGACGGGATAGCAATCAGCCCCAGCATTTT. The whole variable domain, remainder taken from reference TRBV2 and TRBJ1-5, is EPEVTQTPSHQVTQMGQEVILRCVPISNHLYFYWYRQILGQKVEFLVSFYNNEISEKSEIFDDQFSVERPDGSNFTLKIRSTKLEDSAMYFCAVRRDSNQPQHFGDGTRLSIL.

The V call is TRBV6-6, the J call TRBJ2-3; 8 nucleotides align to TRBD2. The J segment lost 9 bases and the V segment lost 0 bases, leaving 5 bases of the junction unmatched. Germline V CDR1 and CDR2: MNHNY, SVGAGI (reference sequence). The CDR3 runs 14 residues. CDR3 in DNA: TGTGCCAGCAGTTACTCAGCGGGAGTCTGGACGCAGTATTTT. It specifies CASSYSAGVWTQYF.

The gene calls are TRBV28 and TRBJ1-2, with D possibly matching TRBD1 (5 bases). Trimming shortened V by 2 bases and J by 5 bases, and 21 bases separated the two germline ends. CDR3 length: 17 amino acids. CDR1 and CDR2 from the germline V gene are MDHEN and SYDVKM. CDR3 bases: TGTGCCAGCAGTTTACTACCAACTGCCGGGGACGTATATGGCTACACCTTC. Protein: CASSLLPTAGDVYGYTF.

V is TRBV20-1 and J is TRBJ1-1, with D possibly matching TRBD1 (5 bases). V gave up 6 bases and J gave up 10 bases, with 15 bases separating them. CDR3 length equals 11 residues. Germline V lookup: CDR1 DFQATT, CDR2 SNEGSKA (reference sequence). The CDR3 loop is CSAPGPGGAFF. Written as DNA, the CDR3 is TGCAGTGCCCCTGGCCCCGGGGGAGCTTTCTTT.

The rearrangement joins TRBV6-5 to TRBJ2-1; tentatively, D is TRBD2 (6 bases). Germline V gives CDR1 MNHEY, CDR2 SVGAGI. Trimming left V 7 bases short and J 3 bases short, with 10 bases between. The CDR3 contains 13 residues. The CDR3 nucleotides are TGTGCCAGCATAGGAGGGAGCTACAATGAGCAGTTCTTC. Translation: CASIGGSYNEQFF.

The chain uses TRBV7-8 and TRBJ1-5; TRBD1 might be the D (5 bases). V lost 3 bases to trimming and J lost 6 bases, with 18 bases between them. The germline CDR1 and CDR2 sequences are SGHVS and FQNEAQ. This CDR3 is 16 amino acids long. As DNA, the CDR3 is TGTGCCAGCAGCTTCAGTGGACGCTCAGGGAGTCAGCCCCAGCATTTT. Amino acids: CASSFSGRSGSQPQHF.

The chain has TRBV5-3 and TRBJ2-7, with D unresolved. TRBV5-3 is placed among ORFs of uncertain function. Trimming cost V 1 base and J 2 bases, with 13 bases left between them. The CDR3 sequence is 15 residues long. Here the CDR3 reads CARSLSGRSPYEQYF. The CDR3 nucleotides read TGTGCCAGAAGCTTGTCCGGACGGTCCCCCTACGAGCAGTACTTC.

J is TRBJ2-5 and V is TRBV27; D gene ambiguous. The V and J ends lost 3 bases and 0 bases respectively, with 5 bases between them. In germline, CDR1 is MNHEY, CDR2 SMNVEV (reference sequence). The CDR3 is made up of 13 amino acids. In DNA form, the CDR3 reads TGTGCCAGCAGTTTTAAGTACCAAGAGACCCAGTACTTC. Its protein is CASSFKYQETQYF.

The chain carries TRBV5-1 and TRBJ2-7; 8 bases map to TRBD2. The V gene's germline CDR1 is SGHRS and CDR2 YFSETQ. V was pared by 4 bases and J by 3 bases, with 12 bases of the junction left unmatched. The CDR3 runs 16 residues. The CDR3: CASSPSGGGEIYEQYF. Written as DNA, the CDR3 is TGCGCCAGCAGCCCGAGCGGGGGCGGCGAGATCTACGAGCAGTACTTC.

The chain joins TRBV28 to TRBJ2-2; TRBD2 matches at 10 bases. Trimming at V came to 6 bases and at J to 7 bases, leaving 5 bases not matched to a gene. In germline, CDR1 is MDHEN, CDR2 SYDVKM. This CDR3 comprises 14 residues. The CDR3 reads CASRASGRGGELFF. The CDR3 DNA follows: TGTGCCAGCAGAGCTAGCGGGAGAGGCGGGGAGCTGTTTTTT.

The CDR3 coding sequence is TGTGCCAGCAGTTTGGCAGAACAACTAAGTGGCTACACCTTC. Translating it yields CASSLAEQLSGYTF. The chain couples TRBV28 to TRBJ1-2; D gene ambiguous. The CDR3 has 14 residues. Germline-derived CDR1 and CDR2 are MDHEN and SYDVKM. The V and J ends lost 3 bases and 7 bases respectively, with 15 bases between them.

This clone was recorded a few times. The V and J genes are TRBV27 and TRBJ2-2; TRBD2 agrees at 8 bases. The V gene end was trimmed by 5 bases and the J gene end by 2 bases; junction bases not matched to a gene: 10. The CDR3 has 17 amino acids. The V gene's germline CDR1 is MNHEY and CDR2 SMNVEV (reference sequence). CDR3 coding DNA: TGTGCCAGCAGTCTCCGTAGCGGGATGGTTAACACCGGGGAGCTGTTTTTT. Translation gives CASSLRSGMVNTGELFF.

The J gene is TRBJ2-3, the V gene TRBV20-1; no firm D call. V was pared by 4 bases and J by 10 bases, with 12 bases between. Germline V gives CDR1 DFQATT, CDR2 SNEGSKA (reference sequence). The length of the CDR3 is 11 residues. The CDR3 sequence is CSANLPEAQYF. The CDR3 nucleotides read TGCAGTGCTAACCTTCCAGAGGCGCAGTATTTT.

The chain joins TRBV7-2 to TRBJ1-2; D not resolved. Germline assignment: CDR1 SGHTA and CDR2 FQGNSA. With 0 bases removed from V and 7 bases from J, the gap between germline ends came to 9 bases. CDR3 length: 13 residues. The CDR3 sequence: CASSLAGWSGYTF. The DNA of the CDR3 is TGTGCCAGCAGCTTAGCAGGGTGGAGTGGCTACACCTTC.

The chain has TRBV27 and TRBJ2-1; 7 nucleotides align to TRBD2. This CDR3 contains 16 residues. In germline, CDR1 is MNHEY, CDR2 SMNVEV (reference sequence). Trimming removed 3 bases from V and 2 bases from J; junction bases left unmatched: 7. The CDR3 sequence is CASSLKRDLTYNEQFF. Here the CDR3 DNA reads TGTGCCAGCAGTTTGAAGCGGGACCTAACCTACAATGAGCAGTTCTTC.

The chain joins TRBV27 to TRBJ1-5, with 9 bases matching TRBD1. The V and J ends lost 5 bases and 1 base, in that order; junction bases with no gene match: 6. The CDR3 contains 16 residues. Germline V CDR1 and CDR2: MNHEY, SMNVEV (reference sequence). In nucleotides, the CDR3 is TGTGCCAGCAGTAAGGACAGGGGAACGAGCAATCAGCCCCAGCATTTT. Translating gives CASSKDRGTSNQPQHF.

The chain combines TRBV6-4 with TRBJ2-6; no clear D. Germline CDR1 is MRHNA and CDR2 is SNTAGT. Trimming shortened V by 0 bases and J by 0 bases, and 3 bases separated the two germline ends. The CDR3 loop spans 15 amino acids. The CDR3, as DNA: TGTGCCAGCAGTGACTCCAACTCTGGGGCCAACGTCCTGACTTTC. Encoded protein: CASSDSNSGANVLTF.